This entry features one T cell receptor beta chain sequence. This sample is part of a study of T cell changes during pregnancy in multiple sclerosis. The CDR3 runs to 13 residues. Germline V CDR1 and CDR2: SGHRS, YFSETQ. V was clipped by 0 bases and J by 7 bases, with 11 bases between them. Sequencing used immunoSEQ multiplex PCR; TCRdb keeps in-frame clones, though not all of them. The profile shows about 48,000 clones, 85% to 95% of them singletons. The TCR sequence derives from a female donor in good health, enrolled as a control in a pregnancy study. Sequenced material: CD4+ T cells from peripheral blood mononuclear cells, taken in the second trimester of pregnancy. This chain joins TRBV5-1 and TRBJ2-7; D gene unclear. In nucleotides, the CDR3 is TGCGCCAGCAGCTTGGCCGAGGTAGGAGAGCAGTACTTC. Protein: CASSLAEVGEQYF.